This record looks at one T cell receptor beta chain sequence and its context. Profiling relied on immunoSEQ multiplex PCR, and the TCRdb table lists in-frame clones only, not all of them. Among 65,000 to 100,000 clones, approximately 94% were seen once, and the ten largest hold around a tenth. This entry is derived from a study of OX40 agonist ivuxolimab in advanced cancers. Study-level background: An anti-OX40 (CD134) antibody with agonistic activity, ivuxolimab, was administered to patients. Age averaged about 60 years (range about 23 to 80), and 80% to 90% were male.

This CDR3 is built from 10 residues. Germline-derived CDR1 and CDR2 are SGHVS and FNYEAQ. Trimming removed 3 bases at V and 4 bases at J, with 1 base between. Here the sequenced sample was CD4+ or CD8+ T cells sorted from blood, taken in a trial of the OX40 agonist ivuxolimab. The rearrangement links TRBV7-6 to TRBJ2-7; D call uncertain. The TCR originated in an adult with an advanced solid tumor such as melanoma, head and neck, liver or kidney cancer. CDR3 bases: TGTGCCAGCAGCTTTTACGAGCAGTACTTC. Encoded protein: CASSFYEQYF.